This T cell receptor beta chain stems from a study of blood T cell repertoires in COVID-19. Sequenced by immunoSEQ multiplex PCR; TCRdb stores in-frame clones only, minus some. Of some 400,000 clones in the sample, almost 90% were seen once. Germline V lookup: CDR1 LNHDA, CDR2 SQIVND (reference sequence). The ends lost 3 bases at V and 5 bases at J; junction bases unmatched: 7. The CDR3 has 15 residues. Input material: peripheral blood. This chain links TRBV19 with TRBJ2-7, with TRBD2 matching 10 bases. The receptor comes from a man in his late teens or twenties with active or convalescent COVID-19. CDR3 nucleotides: TGTGCCAGTAGTATCCTCCTAGCGGGAGTAAACGAGCAGTACTTC. This gives the protein CASSILLAGVNEQYF.